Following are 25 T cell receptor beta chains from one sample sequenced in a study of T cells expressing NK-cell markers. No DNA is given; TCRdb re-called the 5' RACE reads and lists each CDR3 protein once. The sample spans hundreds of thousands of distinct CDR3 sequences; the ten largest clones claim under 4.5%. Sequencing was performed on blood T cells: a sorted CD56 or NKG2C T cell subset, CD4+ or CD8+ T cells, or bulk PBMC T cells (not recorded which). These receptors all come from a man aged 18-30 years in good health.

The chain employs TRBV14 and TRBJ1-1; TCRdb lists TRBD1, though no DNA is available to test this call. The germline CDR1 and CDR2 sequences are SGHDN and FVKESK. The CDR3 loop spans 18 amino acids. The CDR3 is CASSQDAGPRRIRTEAFF.

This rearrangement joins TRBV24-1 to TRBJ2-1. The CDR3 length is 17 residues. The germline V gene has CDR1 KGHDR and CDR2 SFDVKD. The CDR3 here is CATSDSGAAESYNEQFF.

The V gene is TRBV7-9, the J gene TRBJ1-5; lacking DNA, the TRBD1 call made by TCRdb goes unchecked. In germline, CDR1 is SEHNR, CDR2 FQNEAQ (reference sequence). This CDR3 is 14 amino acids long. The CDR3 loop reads CASSLAGQGQPQHF.

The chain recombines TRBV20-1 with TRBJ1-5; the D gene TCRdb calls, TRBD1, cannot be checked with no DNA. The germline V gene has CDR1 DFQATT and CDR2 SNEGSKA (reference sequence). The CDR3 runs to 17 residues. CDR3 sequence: CSARELGQGASNQPQHF.

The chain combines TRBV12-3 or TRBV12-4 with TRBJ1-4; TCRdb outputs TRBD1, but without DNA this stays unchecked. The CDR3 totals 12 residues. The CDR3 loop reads CASSPGGSKLFF.

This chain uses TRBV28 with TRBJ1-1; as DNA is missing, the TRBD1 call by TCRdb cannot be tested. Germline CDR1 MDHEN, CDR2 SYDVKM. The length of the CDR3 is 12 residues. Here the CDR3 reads CASTPVNTEAFF.

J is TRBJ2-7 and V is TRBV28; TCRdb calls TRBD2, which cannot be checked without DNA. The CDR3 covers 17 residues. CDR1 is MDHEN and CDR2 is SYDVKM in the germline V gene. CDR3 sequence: CASSLFSLADRSYEQYF.

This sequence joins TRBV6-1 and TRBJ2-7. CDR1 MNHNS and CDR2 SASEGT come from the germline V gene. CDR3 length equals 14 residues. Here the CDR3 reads CASSALGKSYEQYF.

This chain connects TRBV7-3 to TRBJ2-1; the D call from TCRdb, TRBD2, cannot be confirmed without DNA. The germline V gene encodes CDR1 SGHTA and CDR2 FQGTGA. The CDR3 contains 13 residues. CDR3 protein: CASSSPGRDEQFF.

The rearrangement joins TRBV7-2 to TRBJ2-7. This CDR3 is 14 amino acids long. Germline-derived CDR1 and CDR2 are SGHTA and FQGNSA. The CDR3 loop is CASSLPDGYYEQYF.

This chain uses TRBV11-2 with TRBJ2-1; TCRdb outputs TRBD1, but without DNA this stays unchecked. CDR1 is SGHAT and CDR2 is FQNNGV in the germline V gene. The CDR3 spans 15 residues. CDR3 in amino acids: CASRLPGQGLPEQFF.

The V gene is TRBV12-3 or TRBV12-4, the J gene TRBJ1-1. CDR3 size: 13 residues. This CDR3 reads CASSLRLAWEAFF.

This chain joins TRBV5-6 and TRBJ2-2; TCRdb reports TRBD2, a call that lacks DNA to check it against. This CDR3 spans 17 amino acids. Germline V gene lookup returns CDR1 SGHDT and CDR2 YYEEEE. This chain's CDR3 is CASSLTGHSGGTGELFF.

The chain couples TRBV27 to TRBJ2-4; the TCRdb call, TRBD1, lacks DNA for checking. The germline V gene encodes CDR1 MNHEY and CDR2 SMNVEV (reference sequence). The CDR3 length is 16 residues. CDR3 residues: CASSPRQGIAKNIQYF.

The chain's CDR3 is CASSPLVAGGGYEQYF. V usage is TRBV3-1 and J usage is TRBJ2-7; the TRBD2 assignment by TCRdb is unverifiable without DNA. This CDR3 contains 16 residues. Looked up from germline, CDR1 is LGHDT and CDR2 is YNNKEL (reference sequence).

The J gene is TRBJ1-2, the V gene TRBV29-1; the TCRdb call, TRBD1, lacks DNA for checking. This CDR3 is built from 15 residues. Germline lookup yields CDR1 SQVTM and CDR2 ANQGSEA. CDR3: CSVVVTGGVGYGYTF.

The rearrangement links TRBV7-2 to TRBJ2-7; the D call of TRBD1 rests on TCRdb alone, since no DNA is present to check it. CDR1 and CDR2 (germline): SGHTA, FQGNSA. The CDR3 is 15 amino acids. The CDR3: CASRPPGTSRDEQYF.

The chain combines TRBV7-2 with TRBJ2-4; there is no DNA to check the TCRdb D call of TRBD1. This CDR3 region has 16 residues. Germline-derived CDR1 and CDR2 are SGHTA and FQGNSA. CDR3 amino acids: CASSPLGTVAKNIQYF. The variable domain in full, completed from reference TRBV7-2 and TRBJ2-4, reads GAGVSQSPSNKVTEKGKDVELRCDPISGHTALYWYRQSLGQGLEFLIYFQGNSAPDKSGLPSDRFSAERTGGSVSTLTIQRTQQEDSAVYLCASSPLGTVAKNIQYFGAGTRLSVL.

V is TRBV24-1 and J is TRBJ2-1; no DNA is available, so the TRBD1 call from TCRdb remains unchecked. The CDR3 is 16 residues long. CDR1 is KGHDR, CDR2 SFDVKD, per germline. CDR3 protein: CATSDEGQGSGNEQFF.

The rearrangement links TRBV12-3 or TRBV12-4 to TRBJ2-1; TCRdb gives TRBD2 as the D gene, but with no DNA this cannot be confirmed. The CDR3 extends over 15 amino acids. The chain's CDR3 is CASSLGLAGLNEQFF.

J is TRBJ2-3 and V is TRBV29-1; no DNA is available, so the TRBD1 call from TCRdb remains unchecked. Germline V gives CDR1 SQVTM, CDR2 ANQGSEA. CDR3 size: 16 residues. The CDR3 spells CSVEEGVGRSTDTQYF.

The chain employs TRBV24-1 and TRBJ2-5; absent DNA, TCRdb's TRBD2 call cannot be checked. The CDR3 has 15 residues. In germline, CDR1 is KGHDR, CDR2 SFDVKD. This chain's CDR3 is CATSDLAGTQETQYF.

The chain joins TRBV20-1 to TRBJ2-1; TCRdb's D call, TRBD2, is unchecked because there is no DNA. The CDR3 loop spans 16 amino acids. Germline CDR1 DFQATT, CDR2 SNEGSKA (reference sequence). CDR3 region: CSARPQRLAGGNEQFF.

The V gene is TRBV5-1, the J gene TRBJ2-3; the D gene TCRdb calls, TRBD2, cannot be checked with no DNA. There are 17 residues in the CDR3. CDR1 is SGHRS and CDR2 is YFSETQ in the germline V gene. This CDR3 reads CASSLGTSGRRTDTQYF.

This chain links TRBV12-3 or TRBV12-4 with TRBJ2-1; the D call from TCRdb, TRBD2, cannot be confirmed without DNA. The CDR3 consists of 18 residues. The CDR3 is CASSPPGLAGGSYNEQFF.